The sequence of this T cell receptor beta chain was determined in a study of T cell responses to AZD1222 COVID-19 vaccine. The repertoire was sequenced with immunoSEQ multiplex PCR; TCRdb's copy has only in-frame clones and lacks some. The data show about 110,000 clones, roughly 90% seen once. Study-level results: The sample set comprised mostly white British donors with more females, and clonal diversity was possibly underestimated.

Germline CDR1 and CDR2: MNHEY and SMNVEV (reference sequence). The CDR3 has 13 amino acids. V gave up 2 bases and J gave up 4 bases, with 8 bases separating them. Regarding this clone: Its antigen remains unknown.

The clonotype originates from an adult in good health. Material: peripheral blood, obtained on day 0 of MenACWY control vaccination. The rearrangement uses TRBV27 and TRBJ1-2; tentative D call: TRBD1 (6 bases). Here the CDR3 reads CASSLRGAYGYTF. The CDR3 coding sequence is TGTGCCAGCAGTTTACGGGGGGCCTATGGCTACACCTTC.